This T cell receptor beta chain is from a study of T cell responses to AZD1222 COVID-19 vaccine. This clone has more than one count but fewer than ten. Clones were sequenced by immunoSEQ multiplex PCR, and TCRdb holds only the in-frame ones, with some missing. The sample records 130,000 or so clones, roughly 84% being singletons. Germline-derived CDR1 and CDR2 are SGHRS and YFSETQ. The CDR3 has 19 amino acids. The V segment lost 1 base and the J segment 2 bases; nucleotides outside the gene matches: 14. The rearrangement joins TRBV5-1 to TRBJ2-1; 8 bases are a match to TRBD2. This specimen consisted of peripheral blood, obtained on day 0 of AZD1222 vaccination. The TCR sequence derives from an adult in good health. The CDR3 DNA sequence: TGCGCCAGCAGCTTGCCTAACACACGGACTAGCAGGACCTACAATGAGCAGTTCTTC. Encoded protein: CASSLPNTRTSRTYNEQFF.